The rows below give T cell receptor beta chains drawn from one sample of a study of human T cells and chemical hapten exposure. MiXCR, applied by TCRdb to the RACE reads, yields one record per CDR3 protein. The repertoire holds over 300,000 distinct CDR3 sequences, with approximately 5.1% as singletons. Here the sequenced sample was whole blood, taken in connection with sensitization to the hapten diphenylcyclopropenone (DPC). Receptor source: a woman in her forties or fifties with alopecia areata. Some clones in this sample may be carry-over from other donors' samples. The conserved cysteine and the conserved F or W are not part of the CDR3 here.

j_gene	v_gene	CDR3aa
TRBJ2-3	TRBV12-3/TRBV12-4	ASSVDRVADTQY
TRBJ2-5	TRBV29-1	SAPSPGTGQETQY
TRBJ2-3	TRBV24-1	ATSDKQGVGTDTQY
TRBJ1-2	TRBV5-6	ASSLSEPLYGYT
TRBJ2-3	TRBV20-1	SAWRAGDTQY
TRBJ1-2	TRBV7-9	ASSLRGSDYGYT
TRBJ2-3	TRBV10-2	ASSVGLAVTDTQY
TRBJ1-4	TRBV5-1	ASSLDSTNEKLF
TRBJ2-3	TRBV11-2	ASSSHRLAGRGAQDTQY
TRBJ2-4	TRBV4-2	ASSQDVTVNIQY
TRBJ2-3	TRBV4-1	ASSPRHPSTDTQY
TRBJ1-1	TRBV6-6	ASSHPGQGANTEAF
TRBJ1-4	TRBV9	ASSVGAVGISATNEKLF
TRBJ1-2	TRBV3-1	ASSQDSAYGYT
TRBJ1-6	TRBV4-3	ASSQDQVTPNSPLH
TRBJ1-1	TRBV24-1	ATSRHRSSSMNTEAF
TRBJ2-7	TRBV12-3/TRBV12-4	ASSPQGERYEQY
TRBJ2-7	TRBV12-5	ASGWDHEQY
TRBJ1-2	TRBV3-1	ASSREARNYGYT
TRBJ1-1	TRBV18	ASSLRTVYEAF
TRBJ1-5	TRBV29-1	SVEDGTGDRPQH
TRBJ1-1	TRBV11-2	ASSIDPITEAF
TRBJ2-7	TRBV7-9	ASSIGQGSPYEQY
TRBJ2-7	TRBV10-3	AISEGLAGTGREQY
TRBJ2-7	TRBV28	ASSRPGAKAYEQY
TRBJ1-3	TRBV6-6	ASSAGEAGNTIY
TRBJ2-1	TRBV11-2	ASSLAQVI
TRBJ2-7	TRBV12-3/TRBV12-4	ASSPSHYEQY
TRBJ2-2	TRBV2	ASMKQDRLNTGELF
TRBJ2-1	TRBV20-1	SARDPRDWSNEQF
TRBJ2-2	TRBV24-1	ATSNRLQAGELF
TRBJ2-1	TRBV10-3	AISPSEDEQF
TRBJ1-3	TRBV6-1	ASSTTGGFSSISGNTIY
TRBJ2-1	TRBV9	ASSGSTSGYNEQF
TRBJ1-1	TRBV2	ASSDPVNTEAF
TRBJ1-1	TRBV29-1	SVDRLTVSRNEAF
TRBJ2-4	TRBV27	ASSPQPWTVAKNIQY
TRBJ2-6	TRBV2	ASSDRDRGTGANVLT
TRBJ1-2	TRBV7-9	ASSLRTGVENGYT
TRBJ2-3	TRBV15	ATSRDKGGRDTQY
TRBJ1-1	TRBV20-1	SARDLIRNTNTEAF
TRBJ1-1	TRBV4-1	ASSQGTGELMNTEAF
TRBJ2-5	TRBV28	ASCAGTEETQY
TRBJ2-3	TRBV6-5	ASSYVGNGDTQY
TRBJ1-6	TRBV25-1	ASSGGSLYSPLH
TRBJ2-1	TRBV25-1	ASSVLAGHNEQF
TRBJ2-1	TRBV18	ASSPLKREGLYNEQF
TRBJ2-3	TRBV12-3/TRBV12-4	ASSTDTEDTQY
TRBJ2-1	TRBV6-1	ASRTSGFTYNEQF
TRBJ2-3	TRBV9	ASSAGTSDTDTQY
TRBJ2-6	TRBV7-9	ASSPVSGANVLT
TRBJ1-6	TRBV12-3/TRBV12-4	ASSLGGLSPLH
TRBJ2-1	TRBV13	ASSPLGQSDPSNEQF